These 25 T cell receptor beta chains came from one sample sequenced in a study of molecular identifiers for immune sequencing clone quantification. TCRdb re-called the PCR reads through MiXCR, storing one row per CDR3 protein. Among about 40,000 distinct CDR3 sequences listed, over 15% were seen once. The sequencing sample was made of naive CD8+ T cells from blood, with Jurkat cell RNA spiked in. Subset denoted: FACS-sorted CD8+CD4-CCR7+CD45RA+ naive T cells. Receptors were obtained from a human donor in good health. Some libraries in this study had Jurkat cell RNA spiked in.

This clonotype was seen ten or more times. The chain employs TRBV7-9 and TRBJ2-7; 7 bases match TRBD1. The CDR3 has 14 amino acids. Germline values: CDR1 SEHNR, CDR2 FQNEAQ (reference sequence). V lost 3 bases, J lost 3 bases, and 5 bases stayed unmatched. This CDR3 is CASSFGTEYYEQYF. In DNA form, the CDR3 reads TGTGCCAGCAGCTTCGGGACAGAATACTACGAGCAGTACTTC.

The table lists this clonotype with many counts. This chain links TRBV7-8 with TRBJ2-3; D gene ambiguous. V was trimmed by 0 bases and J by 2 bases, leaving 9 bases between them. CDR1 and CDR2 from the germline V gene are SGHVS and FQNEAQ. This CDR3 contains 15 residues. In DNA, the CDR3 is TGTGCCAGCAGCTTAGCAATAACATACACAGATACGCAGTATTTT. Protein: CASSLAITYTDTQYF.

This clonotype has ten or more counts. The chain is built from TRBV6-5 and TRBJ1-5, with D tentatively TRBD1 (5 bases). Looked up from germline, CDR1 is MNHEY and CDR2 is SVGAGI. V dropped 4 bases and J dropped 4 bases, with 17 bases sitting between them. This CDR3 spans 16 amino acids. The CDR3 loop reads CASSSREGTTNQPQHF. The CDR3 nucleotides read TGTGCCAGCAGTTCACGCGAGGGGACTACGAATCAGCCCCAGCATTTT.

This clonotype was counted many times. The V call is TRBV24-1, the J call TRBJ2-2; D gene ambiguous. From germline, CDR1 is KGHDR and CDR2 SFDVKD. Trimming cost V 3 bases and J 0 bases, with 4 bases left between them. The length of the CDR3 is 14 residues. The chain's CDR3 is CATSDMSNTGELFF. The CDR3 coding sequence is TGTGCCACCAGTGATATGTCGAACACCGGGGAGCTGTTTTTT.

As concerns this clonotype: Given a much more abundant clone one base away, this may be a read error. The chain couples TRBV7-2 to TRBJ2-3, with 8 bases matching TRBD2. This CDR3 has 17 amino acids. V was clipped by 2 bases and J by 2 bases; unmatched bases: 9. Germline V gives CDR1 SGHTA, CDR2 FQGNSA. CDR3 coding DNA: TGTGCCAGCAGCTTAAATCTCCGGGAGGGTTTCACAGATACGCAGTATTTT. Translating gives CASSLNLREGFTDTQYF.

The gene calls are TRBV12-3 or TRBV12-4 and TRBJ1-1; TRBD1 aligns across 7 bases. This CDR3 spans 14 amino acids. Trimming removed 6 bases from V and 1 base from J; junction bases left unmatched: 5. CDR3 nucleotides: TGTGCCAGCAGGAAGACAGGGCCGAACACTGAAGCTTTCTTT. Protein product: CASRKTGPNTEAFF.

The chain couples TRBV15 to TRBJ2-7, with TRBD1 matching over 9 bases. This CDR3 contains 15 residues. Germline CDR1 LNHNV, CDR2 YYDKDF (reference sequence). V lost 0 bases and J lost 2; bases outside the gene matches: 2. CDR3 sequence (DNA): TGTGCCACCAGCAGAGAGAGGACAGGGGCCTACGAGCAGTACTTC. Amino acids: CATSRERTGAYEQYF.

About this clonotype itself: Since the CDR3 does not end with the conserved phenylalanine or tryptophan, this likely comes from a read error. J is TRBJ2-2 and V is TRBV12-3 or TRBV12-4; a possible D gene is TRBD1 (6 bases). The CDR3 is 15 amino acids. V lost 5 bases to trimming and J lost 5 bases, with 15 bases between them. CDR3 protein: CASSLTGSRTGELFS. The CDR3, as DNA: TGTGCCAGCAGTCTTACAGGGTCCCGTACCGGGGAGCTGTTTTCC.

This clonotype has at least ten counts. V gene TRBV19 combines with J gene TRBJ1-4, with unresolved D. The CDR3 loop spans 15 amino acids. V gave up 5 bases and J gave up 8 bases, with 18 bases separating them. Germline loops: CDR1 LNHDA, CDR2 SQIVND (reference sequence). CDR3 DNA: TGTGCCAGTAGTCTTTATCTGGCGCCACCCGAAAAACTGTTTTTT. It is translated as CASSLYLAPPEKLFF. The full variable domain, in which reference TRBV19 and TRBJ1-4 provide the parts outside the CDR3, is DGGITQSPKYLFRKEGQNVTLSCEQNLNHDAMYWYRQDPGQGLRLIYYSQIVNDFQKGDIAEGYSVSREKKESFPLTVTSAQKNPTAFYLCASSLYLAPPEKLFFGSGTQLSVL.

This clonotype was seen many times. In nucleotides, the CDR3 is TGTGCCAGCAGCCATCGACAGGGGGTAAGAACTGAAGCTTTCTTT. This codes for CASSHRQGVRTEAFF. This chain joins TRBV11-2 and TRBJ1-1, with TRBD1 matching 9 bases. The ends lost 5 bases at V and 5 bases at J; junction bases unmatched: 9. Germline V gene lookup returns CDR1 SGHAT and CDR2 FQNNGV. CDR3 length equals 15 residues. The variable domain in full, completed from reference TRBV11-2 and TRBJ1-1, reads EAGVAQSPRYKIIEKRQSVAFWCNPISGHATLYWYQQILGQGPKLLIQFQNNGVVDDSQLPKDRFSAERLKGVDSTLKIQPAKLEDSAVYLCASSHRQGVRTEAFFGQGTRLTVV.

This clonotype occurred many times. V usage is TRBV7-9 and J usage is TRBJ2-7; D is unresolved. Trimming left V 5 bases short and J 6 bases short, with 11 bases between. The CDR3 has 12 residues. Germline CDR1 SEHNR, CDR2 FQNEAQ (reference sequence). As DNA, the CDR3 is TGTGCCAGCAGCACAGCCACTCCCGAGCAGTACTTC. It is translated as CASSTATPEQYF.

This clonotype was seen ten or more times. The rearrangement links TRBV12-3 or TRBV12-4 to TRBJ2-2; D gene ambiguous. The CDR3 sequence is 12 residues long. The V end lost 4 bases, the J end lost 4 bases, and 4 bases lay between the germline ends. The CDR3 is CASSSGTGELFF. The CDR3 DNA is TGTGCCAGCAGTTCGGGCACCGGGGAGCTGTTTTTT.

This clonotype appeared many times. The chain joins TRBV29-1 to TRBJ2-3, with 9 bases matching TRBD1. V gave up 4 bases and J gave up 3 bases; unmatched junction bases: 20. This CDR3 region has 19 residues. In germline, CDR1 is SQVTM, CDR2 ANQGSEA. The CDR3 spells CSVGGYPSDRGYSTDTQYF. Here the CDR3 DNA reads TGCAGCGTTGGAGGGTACCCCTCCGACAGGGGGTATTCTACAGATACGCAGTATTTT.

The sample holds many counts of this clonotype. The genes are TRBV2 and TRBJ2-5; D call uncertain. Trimming pared 1 base from V and 0 bases from J, leaving 9 bases between. Germline V gene data show CDR1 as SNHLY and CDR2 as FYNNEI. The CDR3 runs 15 residues. The CDR3 nucleotides are TGTGCCAGCAGTGAAGGGTTGATTAACCAAGAGACCCAGTACTTC. Amino acid sequence: CASSEGLINQETQYF.

For the CDR3, the DNA is TGTGCCATCAGGTTGACAGGCGCTTCCTACGAGCAGTACTTC. Translated: CAIRLTGASYEQYF. The genes are TRBV10-3 and TRBJ2-7; D is perhaps TRBD1 (6 bases). The CDR3 extends over 14 amino acids. Trimming removed 6 bases from V and 1 base from J, with 13 bases in between. Germline assignment: CDR1 ENHRY and CDR2 SYGVKD.

This clonotype has a count of ten or more. DNA for the CDR3: TGTGCCAGCAGCTGGTACGACAGGGAGGGAGATACGCAGTATTTT. Amino acids: CASSWYDREGDTQYF. This chain uses TRBV7-6 with TRBJ2-3, with D perhaps TRBD1 or TRBD2 (7 bases each). Trimming cost V 4 bases and J 5 bases, with 16 bases left between them. Germline loops: CDR1 SGHVS, CDR2 FNYEAQ. There are 15 residues in the CDR3.

This clonotype was counted many times. This chain uses TRBV12-3 or TRBV12-4 with TRBJ1-1, with D possibly being TRBD1 (5 bases). V was shortened by 5 bases and J by 5 bases, with 15 bases between the two germline ends. The CDR3 consists of 14 residues. CDR3 nucleotides: TGTGCCAGCAGTCCTGGGACGGGGAGAACTGAAGCTTTCTTT. Its translation: CASSPGTGRTEAFF.

This clonotype was observed many times. The chain couples TRBV19 to TRBJ1-5; a weak D match, TRBD1 (5 bases). CDR3 length: 13 residues. The V end lost 7 bases, the J end lost 4 bases, and 11 bases lay between the germline ends. Germline V gene lookup returns CDR1 LNHDA and CDR2 SQIVND (reference sequence). The CDR3 protein is CASTPGWNQPQHF. The CDR3 nucleotides read TGTGCCAGTACCCCAGGGTGGAATCAGCCCCAGCATTTT. Full variable domain (missing parts from reference TRBV19 and TRBJ1-5): DGGITQSPKYLFRKEGQNVTLSCEQNLNHDAMYWYRQDPGQGLRLIYYSQIVNDFQKGDIAEGYSVSREKKESFPLTVTSAQKNPTAFYLCASTPGWNQPQHFGDGTRLSIL.

At least ten counts were recorded for this clonotype. The chain is built from TRBV28 and TRBJ2-5; TRBD2 matches at 14 bases. V shed 7 bases and J 3 bases; nucleotides not matched to a gene: 7. Per germline, CDR1 MDHEN and CDR2 SYDVKM. The CDR3 is 16 amino acids. CDR3 residues: CASTTAGLAGEETQYF. The CDR3 DNA sequence: TGTGCCAGCACCACGGCGGGACTAGCGGGAGAAGAGACCCAGTACTTC.

This clonotype came up many times. This chain joins TRBV28 and TRBJ2-3; D uncertain. Germline V gene data show CDR1 as MDHEN and CDR2 as SYDVKM. The CDR3 is made up of 15 amino acids. The V and J ends lost 2 bases and 2 bases respectively, with 11 bases between them. The chain's CDR3 is CASSLDVGPTDTQYF. CDR3 in DNA: TGTGCCAGCAGTTTAGATGTGGGTCCCACAGATACGCAGTATTTT.

This clonotype was counted ten times or more. The CDR3, as DNA: TGTGCCAGCAGCTTAGGCCCGGGCAGGGGGGGCTACGAGCAGTACTTC. Its protein is CASSLGPGRGGYEQYF. The chain has TRBV7-9 and TRBJ2-7; D is possibly TRBD1 or TRBD2 (7 bases each). From germline, CDR1 is SEHNR and CDR2 FQNEAQ (reference sequence). V gave up 1 base and J gave up 3 bases, with 16 bases separating them. The CDR3 is 16 amino acids. Full variable domain (rest looked up from reference TRBV7-9 and TRBJ2-7): DTGVSQNPRHKITKRGQNVTFRCDPISEHNRLYWYRQTLGQGPEFLTYFQNEAQLEKSRLLSDRFSAERPKGSFSTLEIQRTEQGDSAMYLCASSLGPGRGGYEQYFGPGTRLTVT.

This clonotype was counted at least ten times. J is TRBJ2-6 and V is TRBV7-6; 7 bases map to TRBD1. Trimming took 3 bases from V and 4 from J; bases not matched to a gene: 3. Germline CDR1 is SGHVS and CDR2 is FNYEAQ. This CDR3 comprises 15 residues. The CDR3 DNA is TGTGCCAGCAGCTTCAGGACAGGAGGGGCCAACGTCCTGACTTTC. Translated: CASSFRTGGANVLTF.

The gene calls are TRBV28 and TRBJ1-1, with TRBD1 as a possible D gene (5 bases). V was trimmed by 2 bases and J by 5 bases, leaving 18 bases between them. CDR3 length: 16 residues. Germline CDR1 and CDR2: MDHEN and SYDVKM. The DNA of the CDR3 is TGTGCCAGCAGTTTAGGTTCGCGGGGGATCGGGACTGAAGCTTTCTTT. Amino acids: CASSLGSRGIGTEAFF.

This clonotype was observed at least ten times. The V call is TRBV12-3 or TRBV12-4, the J call TRBJ2-3; no clear D. Trimming left V 6 bases short and J 0 bases short, with 7 bases between. The CDR3 is 13 amino acids. CDR3 in amino acids: CASRPSSTDTQYF. CDR3 nucleotide sequence: TGTGCCAGCAGACCGTCGAGCACAGATACGCAGTATTTT.

In this sample, this clonotype turned up many times. DNA for the CDR3: TGTGCCAGCAGCTACGGTGGTGCCACTGAAGCTTTCTTT. Its protein product is CASSYGGATEAFF. V and J are TRBV5-5 and TRBJ1-1; D is unclear. Trimming cost V 3 bases and J 4 bases, with 10 bases left between them. The germline CDR1 and CDR2 sequences are SGHKS and YYEKEE (reference sequence). The CDR3 runs 13 residues.